This T cell receptor (beta chain) was obtained from a study of cytomegalovirus exposure and HLA in healthy donors. It was the roughly 110-subject validation cohort, separate from the approximately 700-subject first cohort, to which the donors belonged. This CDR3 has 16 residues. The V segment lost 4 bases and the J segment 3 bases; nucleotides outside the gene matches: 13. The germline CDR1 and CDR2 sequences are SGHDT and YYEEEE. Study-level points and caveats: The classifier reportedly diagnosed cytomegalovirus status with high specificity and sensitivity. The CMV antigen specificity of a few CMV-associated chains was confirmed through in vitro analysis. A later analysis found first-cohort TCR clusters tended to co-occur in the 120 validation repertoires.

Data came from immunoSEQ multiplex PCR; TCRdb stores just in-frame clones and leaves some out. The sample lists fewer than 60,000 clones, 85% to 95% occurring once. This clone has a single count. Antigen unknown. This TCR was sampled from a woman aged 18-30 years in good health and CMV-seropositive. The sequencing input was PBMCs. The rearrangement uses TRBV5-6 and TRBJ2-7; 7 positions agree with TRBD1. The chain's CDR3 is CASSTKGAPPLYEQYF. CDR3 DNA: TGTGCCAGCAGCACGAAGGGGGCGCCGCCGCTCTACGAGCAGTACTTC.